This T cell receptor beta chain was documented in a study of long-term antiretroviral therapy in people with HIV. Comments on this clone: The antigen is undetermined.

Whole-study findings and limits: Post-ART diversity increased but stayed below transplant donor controls.

Trimming took off 5 bases at V and 6 bases at J, with 19 bases between the two ends. The CDR3 is 16 residues long. The germline V gene has CDR1 LNHDA and CDR2 SQIVND (reference sequence). A v3.0 immunoSEQ assay was performed at survey level. The repertoire was sequenced with immunoSEQ multiplex PCR; TCRdb's copy has only in-frame clones and lacks some. The table lists 30,000 to 50,000 clones, roughly nine tenths of them singletons. The source was unsorted PBMCs, collected 1.2 years after starting antiretroviral therapy. The chain employs TRBV19 and TRBJ1-4; weak D call: TRBD1 (5 bases). The TCR originated in a woman in her forties or fifties with HIV. CDR3 coding DNA: TGTGCCAGTAGTCCAGGGCTCGGGCAGTTTGATGAAAAACTGTTTTTT. Translation: CASSPGLGQFDEKLFF.